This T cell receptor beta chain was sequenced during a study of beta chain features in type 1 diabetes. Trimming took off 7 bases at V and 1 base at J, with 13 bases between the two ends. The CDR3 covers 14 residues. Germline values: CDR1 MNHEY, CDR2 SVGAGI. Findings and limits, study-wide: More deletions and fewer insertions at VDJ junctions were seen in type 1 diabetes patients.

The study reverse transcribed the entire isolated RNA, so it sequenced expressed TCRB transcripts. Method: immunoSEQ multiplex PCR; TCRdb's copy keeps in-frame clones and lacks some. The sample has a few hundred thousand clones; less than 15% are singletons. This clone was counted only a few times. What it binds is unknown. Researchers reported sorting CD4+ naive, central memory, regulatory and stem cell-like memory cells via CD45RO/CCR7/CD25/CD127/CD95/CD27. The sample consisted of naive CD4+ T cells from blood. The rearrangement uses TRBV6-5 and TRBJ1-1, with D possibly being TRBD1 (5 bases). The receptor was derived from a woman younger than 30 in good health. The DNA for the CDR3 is TGTGCCAGCAAACCCGACAGAGAGAACACTGAAGCTTTCTTT. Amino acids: CASKPDRENTEAFF.